This T cell receptor beta chain was identified in a study of blood T cell repertoires in COVID-19. With 6 bases removed from V and 4 bases from J, the gap between germline ends came to 21 bases. The germline V gene encodes CDR1 MDHEN and CDR2 SYDVKM. This CDR3 comprises 16 residues. The repertoire was sequenced with immunoSEQ multiplex PCR; TCRdb's copy has only in-frame clones and lacks some. The sample yields 110,000 or so clones, approximately 90% seen once. Material for sequencing was peripheral blood. The clonotype comes from a woman between 50 and 59 years old with acute or convalescent COVID-19. The chain uses TRBV28 and TRBJ1-2; tentative D call: TRBD1 (6 bases). The CDR3 here is CASRPEGRGGGYGYTF. The CDR3 nucleotides are TGTGCCAGCAGACCAGAGGGGAGGGGAGGGGGCTATGGCTACACCTTC.